Included here is one TCR beta chain sequence, with context. What it recognizes is unknown. The V gene's germline CDR1 is LNHDA and CDR2 SQIVND (reference sequence). There are 13 residues in the CDR3. Trimming pared 5 bases from V and 6 bases from J, leaving 8 bases between. Every patient had relapsed following autologous stem cell transplantation, and cohorts differed in brentuximab vedotin exposure. The sample is drawn from a study of PD-1 blockade in classical Hodgkin lymphoma. Whole-study results and caveats: There remain no defined causes for the repertoire differences, which possibly reflect disease activity or prior therapy. Patients who responded completely had about the same baseline diversity as newly diagnosed patients. Newly diagnosed patients were reported to exhibit reduced baseline TCR diversity relative to healthy donors. CD4+ TCR diversity, unlike CD8+, rose significantly by C4D1.

The assay was immunoSEQ multiplex PCR, and TCRdb's table has in-frame clones only and misses some. The table lists over 15,000 clones, 82% of them singletons. The sequencing used peripheral blood mononuclear cells (PBMCs), collected before the second cycle of nivolumab. The sequence came from a human donor with classical Hodgkin lymphoma. This rearrangement joins TRBV19 to TRBJ2-6; D remains ambiguous. The CDR3 protein is CASSFPQANVLTF. The CDR3 coding sequence is TGTGCCAGTAGTTTTCCGCAGGCCAACGTCCTGACTTTC.